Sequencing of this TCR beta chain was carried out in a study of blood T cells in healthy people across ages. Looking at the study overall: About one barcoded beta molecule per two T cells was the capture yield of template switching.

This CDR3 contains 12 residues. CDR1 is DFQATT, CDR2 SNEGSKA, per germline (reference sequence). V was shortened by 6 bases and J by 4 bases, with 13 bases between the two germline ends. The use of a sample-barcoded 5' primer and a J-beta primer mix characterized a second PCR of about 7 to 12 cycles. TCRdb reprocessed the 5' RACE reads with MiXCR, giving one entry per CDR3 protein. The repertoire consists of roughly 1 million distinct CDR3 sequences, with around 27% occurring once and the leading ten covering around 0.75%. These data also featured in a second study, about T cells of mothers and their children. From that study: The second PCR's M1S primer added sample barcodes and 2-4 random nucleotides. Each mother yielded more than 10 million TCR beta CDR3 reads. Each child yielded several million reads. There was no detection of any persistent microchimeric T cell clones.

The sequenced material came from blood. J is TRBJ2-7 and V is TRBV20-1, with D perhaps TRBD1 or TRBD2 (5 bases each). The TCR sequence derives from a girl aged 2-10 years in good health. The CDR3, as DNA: TGCAGTGCCCGGGACGCCAGATACGAGCAGTACTTC. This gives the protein CSARDARYEQYF.